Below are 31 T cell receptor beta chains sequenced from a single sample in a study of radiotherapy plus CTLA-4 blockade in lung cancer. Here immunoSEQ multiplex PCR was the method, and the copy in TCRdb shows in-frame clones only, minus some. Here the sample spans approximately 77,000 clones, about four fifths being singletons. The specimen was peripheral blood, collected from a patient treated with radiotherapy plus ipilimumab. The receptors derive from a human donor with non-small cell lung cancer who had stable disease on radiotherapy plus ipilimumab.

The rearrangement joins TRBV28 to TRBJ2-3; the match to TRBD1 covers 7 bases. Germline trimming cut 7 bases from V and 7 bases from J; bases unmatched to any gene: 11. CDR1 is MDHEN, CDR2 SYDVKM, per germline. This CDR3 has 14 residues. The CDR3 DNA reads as TGTGCCAGCACCCTAACAGGGGCCGAGAATACGCAGTATTTT. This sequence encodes CASTLTGAENTQYF.

This CDR3 is CASSLLGDTQYF. DNA for the CDR3: TGCGCCAGCAGCTTACTAGGAGATACGCAGTATTTT. V and J are TRBV5-1 and TRBJ2-3, with D possibly matching TRBD2 (5 bases). The germline gives CDR1 SGHRS, CDR2 YFSETQ. The CDR3 totals 12 residues. Between the trimmed V and J ends, which lost 2 bases and 5 bases, there was a span of 6 bases.

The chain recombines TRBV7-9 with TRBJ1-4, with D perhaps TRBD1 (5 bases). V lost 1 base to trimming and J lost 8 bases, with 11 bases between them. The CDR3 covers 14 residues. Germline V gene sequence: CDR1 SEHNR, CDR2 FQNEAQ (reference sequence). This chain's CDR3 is CASSLGQIGEKLFF. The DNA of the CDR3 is TGTGCCAGCAGCTTAGGACAGATAGGAGAAAAACTGTTTTTT.

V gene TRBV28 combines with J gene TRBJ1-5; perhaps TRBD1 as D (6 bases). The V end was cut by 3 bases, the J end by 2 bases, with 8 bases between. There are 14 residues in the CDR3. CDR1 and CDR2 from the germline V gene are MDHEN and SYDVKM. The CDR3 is CASSLAGGNQPQHF. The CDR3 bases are TGTGCCAGCAGTTTGGCAGGGGGCAATCAGCCCCAGCATTTT.

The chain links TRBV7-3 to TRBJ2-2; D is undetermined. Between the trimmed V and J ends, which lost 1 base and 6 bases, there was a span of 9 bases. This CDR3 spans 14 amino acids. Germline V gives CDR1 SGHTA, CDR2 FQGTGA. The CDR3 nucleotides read TGTGCCAGCAGCTTAAATTCAGAATCCGGGGAGCTGTTTTTT. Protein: CASSLNSESGELFF.

CDR3 sequence: CASSLGSTSGAPTDTQYF. The CDR3 DNA reads as TGTGCCAGCAGCTTAGGTAGCACTAGCGGGGCTCCCACAGATACGCAGTATTTT. The rearrangement joins TRBV7-3 to TRBJ2-3, with TRBD2 identical over 10 bases. Trimming cost V 2 bases and J 2 bases; bases outside gene matches: 10. This CDR3 spans 18 amino acids. Germline CDR1 reads SGHTA; CDR2 reads FQGTGA. Based on the CDR3 plus reference TRBV7-3 and TRBJ2-3, the full variable domain is GAGVSQTPSNKVTEKGKYVELRCDPISGHTALYWYRQSLGQGPEFLIYFQGTGAADDSGLPNDRFFAVRPEGSVSTLKIQRTERGDSAVYLCASSLGSTSGAPTDTQYFGPGTRLTVL.

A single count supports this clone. The CDR3 DNA is TGTGCCAGCAGCTTATCTTTAATGTCAGCAGAGTTCCCTACGCAGTATTTT. Encoded protein: CASSLSLMSAEFPTQYF. The chain couples TRBV7-9 to TRBJ2-3; no firm D call. Trimming pared 2 bases from V and 8 bases from J, leaving 23 bases between. The germline gives CDR1 SEHNR, CDR2 FQNEAQ (reference sequence). The CDR3 contains 17 residues.

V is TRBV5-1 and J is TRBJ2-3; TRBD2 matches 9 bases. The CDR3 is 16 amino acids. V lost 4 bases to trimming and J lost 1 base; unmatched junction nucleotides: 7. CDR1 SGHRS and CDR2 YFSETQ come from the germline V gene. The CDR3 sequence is CASSEQTSGGTDTQYF. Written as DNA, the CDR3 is TGCGCCAGCAGCGAACAGACTAGCGGTGGCACAGATACGCAGTATTTT. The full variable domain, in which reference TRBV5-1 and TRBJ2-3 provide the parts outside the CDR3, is KAGVTQTPRYLIKTRGQQVTLSCSPISGHRSVSWYQQTPGQGLQFLFEYFSETQRNKGNFPGRFSGRQFSNSRSEMNVSTLELGDSALYLCASSEQTSGGTDTQYFGPGTRLTVL.

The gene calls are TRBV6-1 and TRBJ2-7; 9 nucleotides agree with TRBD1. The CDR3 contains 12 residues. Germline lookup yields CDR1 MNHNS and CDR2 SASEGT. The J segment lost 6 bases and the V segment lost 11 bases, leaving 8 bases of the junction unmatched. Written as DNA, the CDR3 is TGTGCCGGACAGGGGTGGTTGGGCGAGCAGTACTTC. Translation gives CAGQGWLGEQYF.

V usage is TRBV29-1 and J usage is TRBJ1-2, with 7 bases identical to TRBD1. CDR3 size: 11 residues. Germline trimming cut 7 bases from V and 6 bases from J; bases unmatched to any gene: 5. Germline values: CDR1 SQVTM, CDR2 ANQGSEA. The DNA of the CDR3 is TGCAGCGGTATTACAGGGGATGGCTACACCTTC. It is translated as CSGITGDGYTF.

The CDR3 sequence: CASSSAISGHYEQYF. CDR3 nucleotides: TGTGCCAGCAGCTCCGCGATTAGCGGGCACTACGAGCAGTACTTC. The chain recombines TRBV7-8 with TRBJ2-7; 7 bases are a match to TRBD2. The CDR3 is made up of 15 amino acids. V was pared by 4 bases and J by 3 bases, with 9 bases of the junction left unmatched. Germline CDR1 and CDR2: SGHVS and FQNEAQ.

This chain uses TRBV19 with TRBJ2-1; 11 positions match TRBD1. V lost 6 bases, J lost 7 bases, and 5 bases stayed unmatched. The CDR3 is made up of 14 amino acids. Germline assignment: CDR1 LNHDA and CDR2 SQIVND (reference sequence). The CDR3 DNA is TGTGCCAGTAGCCGAGGGGACAGGGGGAATGAGCAGTTCTTC. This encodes CASSRGDRGNEQFF.

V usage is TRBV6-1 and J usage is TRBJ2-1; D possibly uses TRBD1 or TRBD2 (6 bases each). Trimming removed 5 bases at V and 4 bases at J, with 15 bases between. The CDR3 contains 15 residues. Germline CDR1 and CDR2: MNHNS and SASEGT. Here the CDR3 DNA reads TGTGCCAGCAGTATTACTAGGGGGACTTACAATGAGCAGTTCTTC. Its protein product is CASSITRGTYNEQFF.

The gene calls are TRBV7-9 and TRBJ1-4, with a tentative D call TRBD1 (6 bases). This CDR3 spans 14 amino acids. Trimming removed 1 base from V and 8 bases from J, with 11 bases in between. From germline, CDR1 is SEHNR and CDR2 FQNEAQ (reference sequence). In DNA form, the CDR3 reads TGTGCCAGCAGCTTAGACAGGGTAATGGAAAAACTGTTTTTT. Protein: CASSLDRVMEKLFF. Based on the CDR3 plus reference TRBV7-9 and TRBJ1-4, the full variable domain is DTGVSQNPRHKITKRGQNVTFRCDPISEHNRLYWYRQTLGQGPEFLTYFQNEAQLEKSRLLSDRFSAERPKGSFSTLEIQRTEQGDSAMYLCASSLDRVMEKLFFGSGTQLSVL.

Written as DNA, the CDR3 is TGTGCCAGCAGTGAGGCGGGGGTTAGCTACGAGCAGTACTTC. Translating it yields CASSEAGVSYEQYF. This chain connects TRBV6-1 to TRBJ2-7; the match to TRBD2 covers 7 bases. With 3 bases clipped from V and 3 bases from J, the junction kept 5 bases outside the gene matches. The germline V gene has CDR1 MNHNS and CDR2 SASEGT. The CDR3 loop spans 14 amino acids.

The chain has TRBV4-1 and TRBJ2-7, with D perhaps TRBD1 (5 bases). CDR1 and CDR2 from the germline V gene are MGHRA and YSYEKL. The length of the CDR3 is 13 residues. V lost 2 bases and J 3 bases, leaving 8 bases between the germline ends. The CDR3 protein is CASSQRDSYEQYF. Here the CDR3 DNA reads TGCGCCAGCAGCCAAAGAGACAGCTACGAGCAGTACTTC.

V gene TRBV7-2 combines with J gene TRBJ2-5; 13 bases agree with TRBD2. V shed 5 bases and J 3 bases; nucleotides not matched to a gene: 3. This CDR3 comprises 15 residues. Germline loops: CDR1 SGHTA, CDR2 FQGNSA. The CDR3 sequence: CASSRTSGREETQYF. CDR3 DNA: TGTGCCAGCAGCCGGACTAGCGGGAGAGAAGAGACCCAGTACTTC. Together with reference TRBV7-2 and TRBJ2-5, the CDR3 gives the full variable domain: GAGVSQSPSNKVTEKGKDVELRCDPISGHTALYWYRQSLGQGLEFLIYFQGNSAPDKSGLPSDRFSAERTGGSVSTLTIQRTQQEDSAVYLCASSRTSGREETQYFGPGTRLLVL.

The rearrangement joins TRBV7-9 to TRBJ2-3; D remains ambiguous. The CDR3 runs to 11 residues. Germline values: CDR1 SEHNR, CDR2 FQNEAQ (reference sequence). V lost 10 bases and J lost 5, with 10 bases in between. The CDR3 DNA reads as TGTGCCACCCCAAAGGGAGATACGCAGTATTTT. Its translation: CATPKGDTQYF.

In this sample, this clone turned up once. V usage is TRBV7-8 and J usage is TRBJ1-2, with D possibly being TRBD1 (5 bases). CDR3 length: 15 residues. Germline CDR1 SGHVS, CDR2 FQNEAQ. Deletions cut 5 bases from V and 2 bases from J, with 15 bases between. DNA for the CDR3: TGTGCCAGCAGCCTAGGAGGGGCTGGAAACTATGGCTACACCTTC. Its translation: CASSLGGAGNYGYTF.

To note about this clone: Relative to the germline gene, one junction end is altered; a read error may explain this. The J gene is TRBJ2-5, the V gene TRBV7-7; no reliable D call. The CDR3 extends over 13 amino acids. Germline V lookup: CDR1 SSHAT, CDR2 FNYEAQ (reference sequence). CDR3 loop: CASSLGRGETQYF. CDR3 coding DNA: TGTGCTAGCAGCTTAGGGCGCGGAGAGACCCAGTACTTC.

The CDR3 here is CAWSVGRENQPQHF. In nucleotides, the CDR3 is TGTGCCTGGAGTGTAGGACGGGAGAATCAGCCCCAGCATTTT. The chain recombines TRBV30 with TRBJ1-5; D ambiguous. V lost 0 bases to trimming and J lost 4 bases, with 10 bases between them. Germline lookup yields CDR1 GTSNPN and CDR2 SVGIG (reference sequence). This CDR3 spans 14 amino acids.

The CDR3 DNA reads TGTGCCTGGTCTCCCGGCAGTTCCGGGGCCAACGTCCTGACTTTC. This gives the protein CAWSPGSSGANVLTF. V usage is TRBV30 and J usage is TRBJ2-6, with D unclear. The CDR3 length is 15 residues. The V gene lost 5 bases and the J gene lost 4 bases, with 15 bases spanning the gap. Germline values: CDR1 GTSNPN, CDR2 SVGIG (reference sequence).

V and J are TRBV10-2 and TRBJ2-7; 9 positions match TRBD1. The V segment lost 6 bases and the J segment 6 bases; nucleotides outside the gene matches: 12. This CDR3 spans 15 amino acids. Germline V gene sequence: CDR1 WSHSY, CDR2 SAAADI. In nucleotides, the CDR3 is TGCGCCAGCAGCCCTCGGGACAGGGTAACAGGCGAGCAGTACTTC. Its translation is CASSPRDRVTGEQYF.

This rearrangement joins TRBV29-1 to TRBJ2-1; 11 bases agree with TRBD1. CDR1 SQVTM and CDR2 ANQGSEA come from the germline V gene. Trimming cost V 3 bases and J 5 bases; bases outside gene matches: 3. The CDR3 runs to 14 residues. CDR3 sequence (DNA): TGCAGCGTTGATGGACAGGGGGCCCACAATGAGCAGTTCTTC. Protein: CSVDGQGAHNEQFF.

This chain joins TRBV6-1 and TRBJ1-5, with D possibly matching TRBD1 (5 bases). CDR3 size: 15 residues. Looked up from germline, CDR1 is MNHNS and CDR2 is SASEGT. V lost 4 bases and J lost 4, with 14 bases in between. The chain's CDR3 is CASSARDGQNQPQHF. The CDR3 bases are TGTGCCAGCAGTGCCCGGGACGGCCAAAATCAGCCCCAGCATTTT.

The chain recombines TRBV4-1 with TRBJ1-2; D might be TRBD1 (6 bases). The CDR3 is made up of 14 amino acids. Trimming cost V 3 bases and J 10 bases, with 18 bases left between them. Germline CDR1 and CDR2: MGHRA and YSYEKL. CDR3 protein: CASSQGGTPGDYTF. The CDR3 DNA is TGCGCCAGCAGCCAGGGCGGGACACCCGGTGACTACACCTTC.

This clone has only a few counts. Written as DNA, the CDR3 is TGTGCCAGCAGTGGAAGGGGACTACCTCAAGAGACCCAGTACTTC. Its protein product is CASSGRGLPQETQYF. This rearrangement joins TRBV6-4 to TRBJ2-5, with 7 bases aligning to TRBD2. Germline-derived CDR1 and CDR2 are MRHNA and SNTAGT. Trimming removed 4 bases from V and 2 bases from J; junction bases left unmatched: 7. The CDR3 has 15 amino acids.

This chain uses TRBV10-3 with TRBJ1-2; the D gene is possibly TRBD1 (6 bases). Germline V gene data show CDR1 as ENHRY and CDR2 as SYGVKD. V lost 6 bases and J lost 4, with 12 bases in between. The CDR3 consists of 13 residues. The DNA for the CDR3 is TGTGCCATCAGCCTAGGGGGTAGCTATGGCTACACCTTC. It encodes CAISLGGSYGYTF.

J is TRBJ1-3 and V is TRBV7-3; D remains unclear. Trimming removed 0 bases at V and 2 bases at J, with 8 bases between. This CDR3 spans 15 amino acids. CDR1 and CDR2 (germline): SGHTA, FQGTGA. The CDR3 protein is CASSLTAEAGNTIYF. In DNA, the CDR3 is TGTGCCAGCAGCTTAACGGCGGAGGCTGGAAACACCATATATTTT.

CDR3 protein: CASSSRQGAYEQYF. As DNA, the CDR3 is TGTGCCAGCAGCTCCCGACAGGGGGCCTACGAGCAGTACTTC. V gene TRBV7-9 combines with J gene TRBJ2-7; 9 nucleotides align to TRBD1. Germline V gene lookup returns CDR1 SEHNR and CDR2 FQNEAQ (reference sequence). With 4 bases clipped from V and 2 bases from J, the junction kept 3 bases outside the gene matches. This CDR3 spans 14 amino acids.

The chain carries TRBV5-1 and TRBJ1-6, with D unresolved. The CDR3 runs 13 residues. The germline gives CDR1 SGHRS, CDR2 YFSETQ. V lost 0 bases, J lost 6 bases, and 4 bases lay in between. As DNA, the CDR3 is TGCGCCAGCAGCTTGGACAGTAATTCACCCCTCCACTTT. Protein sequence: CASSLDSNSPLHF. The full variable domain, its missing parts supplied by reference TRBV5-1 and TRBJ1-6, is KAGVTQTPRYLIKTRGQQVTLSCSPISGHRSVSWYQQTPGQGLQFLFEYFSETQRNKGNFPGRFSGRQFSNSRSEMNVSTLELGDSALYLCASSLDSNSPLHFGNGTRLTVT.